This entry describes one TCR beta chain. No antigen is known for it. No quality values exist for individual bases; no much larger clone is one base distant. The sample is drawn from a study of blood T cell repertoires in COVID-19 (dated by TCRdb to the early 2020s). For the wider study: Samples from collaborators originated in the United States, Italy and Spain and spanned both the acute and convalescent phases of COVID-19. The prospective study material was composed of cDNA or gDNA derived from T cells, B-cell-depleted T cells, or PBMCs. The dataset comprised deeply sampled blood TCRbeta repertoires from subjects exposed to, actively infected with, or recovered from COVID-19. The repertoires were released in a freely available public database intended as a resource for research on the immune response to SARS-CoV-2. The samples were drawn from two sources: the first 160 participants of the ongoing ImmuneRACE study, and 1,200 or so subjects contributed by 6 global collaborators. Sample metadata almost always included a de-identified subject ID, COVID-19 status, age in years and sex. Where HLA class I and class II types were available, the types were taken from metadata supplied by the sample provider, not from assay-based typing.

The germline V gene (reference sequence) provides CDR1 SGHNT and CDR2 YYREEE. The CDR3, cysteine through phenylalanine, is 13 amino acids long. Just CDR3 DNA is preserved here, 39 bases in frame from base 1. V lost 5 bases and J lost 4 bases, and the count of bases not matched to a germline gene is 4. The immunoSEQ Assay, a bias-controlled multiplex PCR, was used to amplify TCRbeta CDR3 regions from genomic DNA. Concerning the study's data processing: The number of nucleated cells in each sample was estimated from the amplification of reference gene primers within the assay. To quantify the absolute abundance of each unique TCRbeta CDR3 rearrangement, sequence reads were collapsed and filtered. For each sample, productive Simpson clonality was calculated by taking the square root of Simpson's diversity index across productive rearrangements. TCRdb mirrors the immuneACCESS table, restricted to in-frame sequences. Some clones are absent from its copies; in checked studies, under half trace to an unresolved V gene, and the reason for the others is unknown. V and J calls and clone size come straight from that table; D and trimming were deduced from the DNA. In all, the sample holds about 54,000 clones, and 75% to 85% of those were seen once. Clones ranked in the top ten supply 5% to 6.5% of the sample.

Study-wide findings and limitations: Clinical and demographic metadata were provided uncurated, with the amount varying by source and participant.

The collaborating institutions used their own protocols to collect whole blood in K2EDTA tubes. For TCRbeta analysis, collaborators shipped samples as frozen whole blood, isolated PBMCs, or DNA extracted from either of those sample types. The rearrangement combines TRBV5-4 with TRBJ2-7; 9 middle bases align to TRBD1. This TCR derives from a woman aged 60-75 years with acute or convalescent COVID-19. Sequencing used peripheral blood. The DNA sequence follows: TGTGCCAGCAGATCGACAGGGGGATACGAGCAGTACTTC. This encodes CASRSTGGYEQYF. When the CDR3 is completed using the reference TRBV5-4 and TRBJ2-7 genes on either side, the full variable domain is ETGVTQSPTHLIKTRGQQVTLRCSSQSGHNTVSWYQQALGQGPQFIFQYYREEENGRGNFPPRFSGLQFPNYSSELNVNALELDDSALYLCASRSTGGYEQYFGPGTRLTVT.